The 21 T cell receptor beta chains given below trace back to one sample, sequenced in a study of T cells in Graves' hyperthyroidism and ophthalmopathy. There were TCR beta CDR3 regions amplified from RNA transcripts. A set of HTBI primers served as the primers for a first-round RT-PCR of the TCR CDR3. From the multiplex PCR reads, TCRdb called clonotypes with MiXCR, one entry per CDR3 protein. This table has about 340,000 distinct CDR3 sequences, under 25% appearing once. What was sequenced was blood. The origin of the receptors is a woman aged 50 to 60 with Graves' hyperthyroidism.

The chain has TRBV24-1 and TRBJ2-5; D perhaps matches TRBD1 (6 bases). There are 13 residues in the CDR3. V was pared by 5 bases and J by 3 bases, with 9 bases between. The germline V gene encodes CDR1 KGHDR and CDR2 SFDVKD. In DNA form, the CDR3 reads TGTGCCACCAGTGGGGGGCATGAAGAGACCCAGTACTTC. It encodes CATSGGHEETQYF.

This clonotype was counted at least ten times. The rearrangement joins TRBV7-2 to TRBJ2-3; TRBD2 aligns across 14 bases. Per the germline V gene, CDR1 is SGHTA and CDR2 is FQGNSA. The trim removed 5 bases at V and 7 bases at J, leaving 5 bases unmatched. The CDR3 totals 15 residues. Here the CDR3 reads CASSPGTSGRNTQYF. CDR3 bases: TGTGCCAGCAGCCCTGGGACTAGCGGGAGAAATACGCAGTATTTT.

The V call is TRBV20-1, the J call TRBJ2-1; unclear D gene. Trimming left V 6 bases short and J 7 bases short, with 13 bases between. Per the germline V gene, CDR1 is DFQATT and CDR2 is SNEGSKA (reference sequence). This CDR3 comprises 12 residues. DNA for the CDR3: TGCAGTGCGGCCGACTGGGGAAATGAGCAGTTCTTC. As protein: CSAADWGNEQFF.

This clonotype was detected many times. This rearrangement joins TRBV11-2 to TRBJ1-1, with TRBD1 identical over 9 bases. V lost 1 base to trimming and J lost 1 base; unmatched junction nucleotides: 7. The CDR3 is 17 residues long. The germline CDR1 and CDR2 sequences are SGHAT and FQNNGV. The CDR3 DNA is TGTGCCAGCAGCTTAGGAGCCTCGACAGGGGGGAACACTGAAGCTTTCTTT. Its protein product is CASSLGASTGGNTEAFF. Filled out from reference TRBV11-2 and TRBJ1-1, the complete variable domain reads EAGVAQSPRYKIIEKRQSVAFWCNPISGHATLYWYQQILGQGPKLLIQFQNNGVVDDSQLPKDRFSAERLKGVDSTLKIQPAKLEDSAVYLCASSLGASTGGNTEAFFGQGTRLTVV.

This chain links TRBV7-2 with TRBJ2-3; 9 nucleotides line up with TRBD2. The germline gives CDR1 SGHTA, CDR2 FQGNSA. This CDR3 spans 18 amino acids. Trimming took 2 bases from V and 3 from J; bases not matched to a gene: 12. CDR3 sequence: CASSLQHSPTSGTDTQYF. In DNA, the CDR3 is TGTGCCAGCAGCTTACAACATTCGCCGACTAGCGGTACAGATACGCAGTATTTT. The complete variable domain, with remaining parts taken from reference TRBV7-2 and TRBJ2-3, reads GAGVSQSPSNKVTEKGKDVELRCDPISGHTALYWYRQSLGQGLEFLIYFQGNSAPDKSGLPSDRFSAERTGGSVSTLTIQRTQQEDSAVYLCASSLQHSPTSGTDTQYFGPGTRLTVL.

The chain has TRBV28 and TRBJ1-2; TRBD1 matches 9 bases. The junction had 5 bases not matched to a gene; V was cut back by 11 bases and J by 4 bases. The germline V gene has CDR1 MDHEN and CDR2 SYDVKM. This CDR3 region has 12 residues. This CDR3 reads CAGRDRAYGYTF. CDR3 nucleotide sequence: TGTGCCGGCCGGGACAGGGCCTATGGCTACACCTTC.

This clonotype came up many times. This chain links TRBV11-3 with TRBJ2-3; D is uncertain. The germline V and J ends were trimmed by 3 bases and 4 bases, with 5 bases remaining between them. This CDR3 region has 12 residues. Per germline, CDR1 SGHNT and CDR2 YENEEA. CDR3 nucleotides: TGTGCCAGCAGCTTTCGAGCAGATACGCAGTATTTT. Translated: CASSFRADTQYF.

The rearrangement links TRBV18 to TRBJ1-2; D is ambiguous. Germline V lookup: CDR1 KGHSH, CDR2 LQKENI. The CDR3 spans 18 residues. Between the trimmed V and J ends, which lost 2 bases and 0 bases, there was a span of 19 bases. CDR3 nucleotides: TGTGCCAGCTCACCAACGCTCCGCTCCCAGGTGTCTAACTATGGCTACACCTTC. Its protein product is CASSPTLRSQVSNYGYTF. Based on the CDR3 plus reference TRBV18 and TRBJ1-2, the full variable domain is NAGVMQNPRHLVRRRGQEARLRCSPMKGHSHVYWYRQLPEEGLKFMVYLQKENIIDESGMPKERFSAEFPKEGPSILRIQQVVRGDSAAYFCASSPTLRSQVSNYGYTFGSGTRLTVV.

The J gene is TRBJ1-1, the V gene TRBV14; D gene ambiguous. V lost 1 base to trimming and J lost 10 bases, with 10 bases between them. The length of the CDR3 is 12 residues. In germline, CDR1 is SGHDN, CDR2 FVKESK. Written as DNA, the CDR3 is TGTGCCAGCAGCCAAGGGGAAGGTAGAGCTTTCTTT. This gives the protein CASSQGEGRAFF.

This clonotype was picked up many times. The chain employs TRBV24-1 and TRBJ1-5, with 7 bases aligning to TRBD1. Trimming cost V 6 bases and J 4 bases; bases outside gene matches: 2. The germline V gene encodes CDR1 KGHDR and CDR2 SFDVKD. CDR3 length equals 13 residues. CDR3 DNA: TGTGCCACCAGTAGACAGGGTAATCAGCCCCAGCATTTT. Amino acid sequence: CATSRQGNQPQHF.

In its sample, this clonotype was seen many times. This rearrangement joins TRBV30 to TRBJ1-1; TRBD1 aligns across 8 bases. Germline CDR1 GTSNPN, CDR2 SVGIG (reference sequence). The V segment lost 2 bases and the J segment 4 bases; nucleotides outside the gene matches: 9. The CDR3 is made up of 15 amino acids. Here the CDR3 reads CAWSLRTGIGTEAFF. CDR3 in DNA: TGTGCCTGGAGTCTCCGGACAGGGATTGGCACTGAAGCTTTCTTT.

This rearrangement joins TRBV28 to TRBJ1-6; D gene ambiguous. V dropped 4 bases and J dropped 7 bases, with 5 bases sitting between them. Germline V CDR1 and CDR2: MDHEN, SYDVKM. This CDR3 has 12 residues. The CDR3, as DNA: TGTGCCAGCAGTTCTAGCAATTCACCCCTCCACTTT. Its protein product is CASSSSNSPLHF.

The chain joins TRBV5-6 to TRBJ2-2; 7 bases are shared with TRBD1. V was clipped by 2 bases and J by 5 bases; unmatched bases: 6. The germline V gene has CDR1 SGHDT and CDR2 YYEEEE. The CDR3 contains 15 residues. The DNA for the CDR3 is TGTGCCAGCAGCTTTAAGGGGGCCGGGACCGGGGAGCTGTTTTTT. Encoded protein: CASSFKGAGTGELFF.

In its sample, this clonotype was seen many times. The CDR3 sequence is CASSSLLTGEQYF. Written as DNA, the CDR3 is TGTGCCAGCAGCTCCCTCCTTACCGGGGAGCAGTACTTC. The V and J genes are TRBV5-8 and TRBJ2-7; D unresolved. CDR1 is SGHTS, CDR2 YDEGEE, per germline. This CDR3 contains 13 residues. V lost 3 bases and J lost 7, with 14 bases in between.

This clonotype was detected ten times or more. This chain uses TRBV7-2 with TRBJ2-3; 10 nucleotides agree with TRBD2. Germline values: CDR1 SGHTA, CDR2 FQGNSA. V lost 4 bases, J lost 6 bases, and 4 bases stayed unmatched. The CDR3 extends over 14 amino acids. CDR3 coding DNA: TGTGCCAGCAGCTCCAGGACTAGCGGCGATACGCAGTATTTT. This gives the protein CASSSRTSGDTQYF.

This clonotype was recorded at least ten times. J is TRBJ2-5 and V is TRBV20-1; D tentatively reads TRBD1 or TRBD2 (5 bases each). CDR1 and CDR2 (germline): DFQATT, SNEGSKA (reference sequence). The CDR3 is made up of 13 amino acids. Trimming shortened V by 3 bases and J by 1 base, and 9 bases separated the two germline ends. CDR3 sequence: CSASGDGQETQYF. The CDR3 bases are TGCAGTGCTAGTGGGGACGGCCAAGAGACCCAGTACTTC.

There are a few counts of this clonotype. The CDR3 DNA reads TGTGCCAGCAGCTTGGTCGGGGCGGGGGATGAGCAGTTCTTC. Translated, it gives CASSLVGAGDEQFF. The V call is TRBV5-6, the J call TRBJ2-1; 7 nucleotides align to TRBD2. With V trimmed by 0 bases and J by 8 bases, 5 bases remained unmatched. The CDR3 is made up of 14 amino acids. Germline lookup yields CDR1 SGHDT and CDR2 YYEEEE.

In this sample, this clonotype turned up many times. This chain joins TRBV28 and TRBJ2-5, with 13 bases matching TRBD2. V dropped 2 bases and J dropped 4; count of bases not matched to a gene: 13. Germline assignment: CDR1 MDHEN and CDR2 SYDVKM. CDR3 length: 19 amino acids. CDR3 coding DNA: TGTGCCAGCAGTTTAATGCGACTAGCGGGAGGAGGGGGAATAGAGACCCAGTACTTC. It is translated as CASSLMRLAGGGGIETQYF.

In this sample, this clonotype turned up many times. The CDR3 sequence is CASSQGDLSLHF. CDR3 nucleotide sequence: TGTGCCAGCAGCCAAGGCGATCTTTCCCTCCACTTT. The chain uses TRBV3-1 and TRBJ1-6, with D hard to call. V lost 1 base and J lost 14, with 9 bases in between. The CDR3 extends over 12 amino acids. Germline lookup yields CDR1 LGHDT and CDR2 YNNKEL (reference sequence).

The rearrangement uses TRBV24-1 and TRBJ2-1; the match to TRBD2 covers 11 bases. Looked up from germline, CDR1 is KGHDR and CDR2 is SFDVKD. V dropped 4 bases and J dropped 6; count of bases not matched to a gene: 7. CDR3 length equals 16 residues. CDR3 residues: CATSDRLAGSLNEQFF. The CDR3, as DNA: TGTGCCACCAGTGACCGACTAGCGGGATCTCTCAATGAGCAGTTCTTC.

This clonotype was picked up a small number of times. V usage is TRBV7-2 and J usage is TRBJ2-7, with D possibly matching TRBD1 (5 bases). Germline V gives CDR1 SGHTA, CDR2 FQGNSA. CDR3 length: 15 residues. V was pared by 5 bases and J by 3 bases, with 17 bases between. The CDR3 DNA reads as TGTGCCAGCAGCCAAGGAAGGAACAGGCGCTACGAGCAGTACTTC. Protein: CASSQGRNRRYEQYF.